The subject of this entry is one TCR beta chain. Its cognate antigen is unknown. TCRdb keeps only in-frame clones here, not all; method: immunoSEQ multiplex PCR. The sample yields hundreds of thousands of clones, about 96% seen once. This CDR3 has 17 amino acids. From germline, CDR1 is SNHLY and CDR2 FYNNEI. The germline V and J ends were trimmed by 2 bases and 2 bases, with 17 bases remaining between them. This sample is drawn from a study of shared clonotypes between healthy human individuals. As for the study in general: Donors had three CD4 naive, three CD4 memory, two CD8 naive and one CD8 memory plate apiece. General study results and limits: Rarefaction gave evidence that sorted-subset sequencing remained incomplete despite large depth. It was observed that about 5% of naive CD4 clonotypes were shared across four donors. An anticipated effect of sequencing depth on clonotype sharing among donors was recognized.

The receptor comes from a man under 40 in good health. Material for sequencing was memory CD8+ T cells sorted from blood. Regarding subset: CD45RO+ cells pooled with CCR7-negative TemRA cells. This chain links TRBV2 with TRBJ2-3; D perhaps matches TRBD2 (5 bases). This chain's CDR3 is CASSERVIARDTDTQYF. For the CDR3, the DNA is TGTGCCAGCAGTGAACGGGTAATAGCGAGAGACACAGATACGCAGTATTTT.